The 13 T cell receptor beta chains presented below share a single source sample, sequenced in a study of regulatory T cells in long-lasting Graves disease. Time point: newly diagnosed GD, antithyroid drugs for less than 3 months. Extracted PBMC RNA gave rise to the TCR library. Investigators prepared the TCR beta libraries by applying iRepertoire HTBI primers and Arm-PCR of CDR3 regions. TCRdb itself ran the multiplex PCR reads through MiXCR, one entry per CDR3 protein. The profile shows hundreds of thousands of distinct CDR3 sequences, about 16% of them singletons. This sample was shared with a second study, whose subject was T cells in Graves' hyperthyroidism and ophthalmopathy.

Sequencing used peripheral blood mononuclear cells (PBMCs), obtained at new diagnosis, from a patient treated with antithyroid drugs. The receptors shown here come from a woman aged 35-60 years with Graves disease.

The rearrangement joins TRBV2 to TRBJ1-2; TRBD1 matches at 7 bases. From germline, CDR1 is SNHLY and CDR2 FYNNEI. The CDR3 consists of 13 residues. The J segment lost 6 bases and the V segment lost 8 bases, leaving 9 bases of the junction unmatched. CDR3 amino acids: CASQGQSNNGYTF. In nucleotides, the CDR3 is TGTGCCAGCCAGGGACAGTCGAACAATGGCTACACCTTC.

This clonotype was seen many times. The chain joins TRBV5-1 to TRBJ1-2; D is unclear. Germline CDR1 SGHRS, CDR2 YFSETQ. This CDR3 has 12 amino acids. V lost 5 bases, J lost 8 bases, and 13 bases lay in between. In DNA, the CDR3 is TGCGCCAGCAGAACCGACCAGCCCGGCTACACCTTC. This translates into CASRTDQPGYTF.

This clonotype was seen ten or more times. This chain connects TRBV12-3 or TRBV12-4 to TRBJ2-7, with D maybe TRBD1 (5 bases). With 7 bases removed from V and 5 bases from J, the gap between germline ends came to 18 bases. CDR3 length: 14 residues. CDR3 region: CASTSLAGPHEQYF. DNA for the CDR3: TGTGCCAGCACGTCCCTCGCAGGGCCCCACGAGCAGTACTTC.

This chain links TRBV6-1 with TRBJ2-7; 7 bases agree with TRBD1. Trimming removed 5 bases from V and 1 base from J; junction bases left unmatched: 11. The germline CDR1 and CDR2 sequences are MNHNS and SASEGT. CDR3 size: 16 residues. CDR3 sequence: CASSRNFDRASYEQYF. Written as DNA, the CDR3 is TGTGCCAGCAGTCGAAATTTCGACAGGGCATCCTACGAGCAGTACTTC.

The CDR3 nucleotides are TGCGCCAGCAGCCACAAGACTAGCGGGGGCCCTAAAGGACCAGATACGCAGTATTTT. It yields the protein CASSHKTSGGPKGPDTQYF. The chain is built from TRBV4-1 and TRBJ2-3; 12 bases agree with TRBD2. J gave up 4 bases and V 3 bases, and 14 bases lay outside the gene matches. CDR3 length equals 19 residues. The germline CDR1 and CDR2 sequences are MGHRA and YSYEKL.

This clonotype came up many times. The chain is built from TRBV6-2 or TRBV6-3 and TRBJ1-5; D remains ambiguous. This CDR3 is built from 16 residues. V was shortened by 0 bases and J by 0 bases, with 9 bases between the two germline ends. Germline V gene sequence: CDR1 MNHEY, CDR2 SVGEGT. The CDR3 nucleotides read TGTGCCAGCAGTTACTCAGGACCGTATAGCAATCAGCCCCAGCATTTT. Its translation: CASSYSGPYSNQPQHF.

This chain uses TRBV12-3 or TRBV12-4 with TRBJ2-1, with 8 bases aligning to TRBD2. V lost 5 bases, J lost 6 bases, and 6 bases stayed unmatched. The CDR3 has 14 amino acids. CDR3 region: CASSPLREGNEQFF. In DNA, the CDR3 is TGTGCCAGCAGTCCTCTCCGGGAGGGCAATGAGCAGTTCTTC.

This clonotype was observed at least ten times. The CDR3 spells CASSQPGQGAQPQHF. The CDR3 DNA sequence: TGTGCCAGCAGCCAACCGGGACAGGGGGCTCAGCCCCAGCATTTT. The rearrangement uses TRBV12-3 or TRBV12-4 and TRBJ1-5; 12 nucleotides line up with TRBD1. V shed 6 bases, J shed 6 bases, and the junction held 6 bases outside the gene matches. The CDR3 contains 15 residues.

At least ten counts were recorded for this clonotype. The V call is TRBV11-2, the J call TRBJ1-4; D gene uncertain. Trimming shortened V by 0 bases and J by 4 bases, and 9 bases separated the two germline ends. This CDR3 spans 15 amino acids. Germline V gives CDR1 SGHAT, CDR2 FQNNGV. CDR3 coding DNA: TGTGCCAGCAGCTTAGACATGTCTTTTAATGAAAAACTGTTTTTT. Protein: CASSLDMSFNEKLFF. Combining the CDR3 with reference TRBV11-2 and TRBJ1-4 gives the whole variable domain EAGVAQSPRYKIIEKRQSVAFWCNPISGHATLYWYQQILGQGPKLLIQFQNNGVVDDSQLPKDRFSAERLKGVDSTLKIQPAKLEDSAVYLCASSLDMSFNEKLFFGSGTQLSVL.

This clonotype was recorded at least ten times. The chain has TRBV5-1 and TRBJ1-1; the D gene is possibly TRBD1 (6 bases). Trimming pared 0 bases from V and 1 base from J, leaving 13 bases between. The CDR3 is 16 amino acids. Looked up from germline, CDR1 is SGHRS and CDR2 is YFSETQ. The CDR3 loop reads CASSLAADSTNTEAFF. DNA for the CDR3: TGCGCCAGCAGCTTGGCCGCGGACAGCACGAACACTGAAGCTTTCTTT.

This clonotype was detected ten times or more. The chain couples TRBV2 to TRBJ2-2, with no clear D. CDR3 length equals 14 residues. The germline V gene encodes CDR1 SNHLY and CDR2 FYNNEI. Trimming left V 6 bases short and J 6 bases short, with 14 bases between. The CDR3 sequence is CASSKDRSPGELFF. CDR3 DNA sequence: TGTGCCAGCAGCAAGGACCGCAGCCCCGGGGAGCTGTTTTTT.

This clonotype was detected only a few times. The chain recombines TRBV9 with TRBJ2-3; D is possibly TRBD2 (6 bases). Germline V gives CDR1 SGDLS, CDR2 YYNGEE. Trimming cost V 0 bases and J 4 bases, with 12 bases left between them. This CDR3 contains 15 residues. The CDR3 bases are TGTGCCAGCAGCGTAGAAGGGACTCACTCAGATACGCAGTATTTT. This encodes CASSVEGTHSDTQYF.

This clonotype was recorded at least ten times. The chain couples TRBV27 to TRBJ2-5; TRBD1 matches 7 bases. The trim removed 8 bases at V and 1 base at J, leaving 7 bases unmatched. CDR3 size: 14 residues. CDR1 MNHEY and CDR2 SMNVEV come from the germline V gene (reference sequence). The CDR3 DNA sequence: TGTGCCAGCTCCCCCTGGGACAGCCAAGAGACCCAGTACTTC. Amino acid sequence: CASSPWDSQETQYF.